These 24 T cell receptor beta chains share one sample of origin, sequenced in a study of blood T cell repertoires in COVID-19. Here immunoSEQ multiplex PCR was the method, and the copy in TCRdb shows in-frame clones only, minus some. Of a few hundred thousand clones in the sample, more than 75% are singletons; the top ten hold approximately 6.2%. The sample taken for sequencing was peripheral blood. The receptor source for this set is a man aged 60 to 69 who had recovered from COVID-19.

The genes are TRBV3-1 (or the pseudogene TRBV3-2) and TRBJ1-5; a weak D match, TRBD1 (6 bases). V was pared by 3 bases and J by 7 bases, with 13 bases between. Germline V gives CDR1 LGHDT, CDR2 YNNKEL (reference sequence). The CDR3 runs 14 residues. The CDR3 coding sequence is TGTGCCAGCAGCCAGAGGGGGTCGGACCAGCCCCAGCATTTT. As protein: CASSQRGSDQPQHF.

This chain uses TRBV7-2 with TRBJ2-1; 8 bases are shared with TRBD2. The trim removed 4 bases at V and 7 bases at J, leaving 12 bases unmatched. CDR1 SGHTA and CDR2 FQGNSA come from the germline V gene. The CDR3 spans 16 residues. The CDR3 region is CASSSTGRGGLNEQFF. The CDR3 coding sequence is TGTGCCAGCAGCTCCACCGGACGGGGGGGCCTAAATGAGCAGTTCTTC.

The rearrangement links TRBV3-1 (or the pseudogene TRBV3-2) to TRBJ2-2; D call uncertain. V was pared by 3 bases and J by 7 bases, with 12 bases between. There are 14 residues in the CDR3. Germline V gene lookup returns CDR1 LGHDT and CDR2 YNNKEL (reference sequence). CDR3 loop: CASSQSRVHGELFF. CDR3 bases: TGTGCCAGCAGCCAGTCTCGAGTTCACGGGGAGCTGTTTTTT.

The chain couples TRBV18 to TRBJ1-2; TRBD1 matches 8 bases. Germline CDR1 is KGHSH and CDR2 is LQKENI. J was trimmed by 2 bases and V by 2 bases; bases with no gene match: 13. This CDR3 has 18 amino acids. Here the CDR3 reads CASSPRATQGAKNYGYTF. CDR3 DNA: TGTGCCAGCTCACCAAGGGCAACCCAGGGGGCGAAAAACTATGGCTACACCTTC. Full variable domain (outside the CDR3, taken from reference TRBV18 and TRBJ1-2): NAGVMQNPRHLVRRRGQEARLRCSPMKGHSHVYWYRQLPEEGLKFMVYLQKENIIDESGMPKERFSAEFPKEGPSILRIQQVVRGDSAAYFCASSPRATQGAKNYGYTFGSGTRLTVV.

J is TRBJ2-1 and V is TRBV7-9, with TRBD2 matching 11 bases. V shed 6 bases and J 4 bases; nucleotides not matched to a gene: 8. Per the germline V gene, CDR1 is SEHNR and CDR2 is FQNEAQ (reference sequence). The CDR3 is made up of 16 amino acids. CDR3 in amino acids: CASSLSLAGVYNEQFF. CDR3 DNA sequence: TGTGCCAGCAGTCTCTCACTAGCGGGAGTATACAATGAGCAGTTCTTC.

The chain uses TRBV4-1 and TRBJ1-6, with 7 nucleotides matching TRBD1. From germline, CDR1 is MGHRA and CDR2 YSYEKL. V lost 0 bases, J lost 9 bases, and 8 bases stayed unmatched. The CDR3 covers 16 residues. The CDR3 loop is CASSQDWGQGVSPLHF. CDR3 coding DNA: TGCGCCAGCAGCCAAGATTGGGGCCAGGGGGTTTCACCCCTCCACTTT.

In this sample, this clone turned up once. The J gene is TRBJ1-4, the V gene TRBV9, with 7 nucleotides matching TRBD1. This CDR3 region has 15 residues. V lost 4 bases, J lost 8 bases, and 11 bases stayed unmatched. Germline loops: CDR1 SGDLS, CDR2 YYNGEE. The CDR3 loop reads CASSPNTGVQEKLFF. In DNA, the CDR3 is TGTGCCAGCAGCCCGAACACAGGGGTTCAGGAAAAACTGTTTTTT.

The chain is built from TRBV3-1 (or the pseudogene TRBV3-2) and TRBJ2-5; D is perhaps TRBD1 (5 bases). V was shortened by 1 base and J by 4 bases, with 13 bases between the two germline ends. The CDR3 consists of 15 residues. CDR1 LGHDT and CDR2 YNNKEL come from the germline V gene (reference sequence). The CDR3: CASSQGGLQGETQYF. Here the CDR3 DNA reads TGTGCCAGCAGCCAAGGGGGCCTCCAAGGAGAGACCCAGTACTTC.

The chain uses TRBV30 and TRBJ1-6, with TRBD1 matching 11 bases. CDR3 size: 15 residues. Germline V gene data show CDR1 as GTSNPN and CDR2 as SVGIG (reference sequence). Losses at the gene ends were 2 bases for V and 10 bases for J; bases not matched to a gene: 7. CDR3 sequence: CAWSSRTGGNSPLHF. The CDR3 region has the DNA TGTGCCTGGAGTTCACGGACAGGGGGCAACTCACCCCTCCACTTT.

This chain connects TRBV9 to TRBJ1-2, with 8 bases aligning to TRBD1. This CDR3 spans 15 amino acids. Losses at the gene ends were 4 bases for V and 7 bases for J; bases not matched to a gene: 12. The germline gives CDR1 SGDLS, CDR2 YYNGEE. CDR3 protein: CASSPQGAYVSGYTF. CDR3 in DNA: TGTGCCAGCAGCCCCCAGGGGGCCTATGTTAGTGGCTACACCTTC. The whole variable domain, filled in from reference TRBV9 and TRBJ1-2, reads DSGVTQTPKHLITATGQRVTLRCSPRSGDLSVYWYQQSLDQGLQFLIQYYNGEERAKGNILERFSAQQFPDLHSELNLSSLELGDSALYFCASSPQGAYVSGYTFGSGTRLTVV.

The chain uses TRBV18 and TRBJ1-4; D gene ambiguous. Germline CDR1 and CDR2: KGHSH and LQKENI. The CDR3 covers 13 residues. Trimming left V 6 bases short and J 8 bases short, with 13 bases between. The CDR3 DNA is TGTGCCAGCTCGCCCGTCGCGGTGGAAAAACTGTTTTTT. Its translation is CASSPVAVEKLFF.

V gene TRBV3-1 (or the pseudogene TRBV3-2) combines with J gene TRBJ1-4; tentative D call: TRBD1 (5 bases). This CDR3 is built from 13 residues. In germline, CDR1 is LGHDT, CDR2 YNNKEL (reference sequence). Between the trimmed V and J ends, which lost 6 bases and 5 bases, there was a span of 10 bases. DNA of the CDR3: TGTGCCAGCAGACAGACAGTCAATGAAAAACTGTTTTTT. Protein product: CASRQTVNEKLFF.

This sequence joins TRBV5-1 and TRBJ2-5; TRBD2 matches at 8 bases. Germline V gene data show CDR1 as SGHRS and CDR2 as YFSETQ. Trimming cost V 0 bases and J 5 bases; bases outside gene matches: 6. The CDR3 loop spans 15 amino acids. As DNA, the CDR3 is TGCGCCAGCAGCTTGGAGCCGGGAGGGCCGGAGACCCAGTACTTC. Translating gives CASSLEPGGPETQYF.

This rearrangement joins TRBV28 to TRBJ2-3, with 14 bases that match TRBD2. The CDR3 spans 19 residues. V lost 5 bases to trimming and J lost 3 bases; unmatched junction nucleotides: 13. Germline assignment: CDR1 MDHEN and CDR2 SYDVKM. DNA for the CDR3: TGTGCCAGCAGTCCAGGGACTAGCGGGAGTAGGTTTCTTACAGATACGCAGTATTTT. It yields the protein CASSPGTSGSRFLTDTQYF.

The rearrangement links TRBV7-2 to TRBJ2-5, with D possibly matching TRBD1 (7 bases). The CDR3 spans 12 residues. The germline gives CDR1 SGHTA, CDR2 FQGNSA. The V gene lost 4 bases and the J gene lost 7 bases, with 10 bases spanning the gap. The CDR3 loop is CASSYQGGTQYF. CDR3 coding DNA: TGTGCCAGCAGCTATCAGGGGGGGACCCAGTACTTC. The full variable domain, in which reference TRBV7-2 and TRBJ2-5 provide the parts outside the CDR3, is GAGVSQSPSNKVTEKGKDVELRCDPISGHTALYWYRQSLGQGLEFLIYFQGNSAPDKSGLPSDRFSAERTGGSVSTLTIQRTQQEDSAVYLCASSYQGGTQYFGPGTRLLVL.

The V call is TRBV6-1, the J call TRBJ1-5; D gene unclear. V lost 0 bases to trimming and J lost 5 bases, with 11 bases between them. Germline-derived CDR1 and CDR2 are MNHNS and SASEGT. This CDR3 spans 15 amino acids. The CDR3 bases are TGTGCCAGCAGTGAAGCCCGACAACTTGATCAGCCCCAGCATTTT. Its translation: CASSEARQLDQPQHF.

V is TRBV19 and J is TRBJ2-6; 7 bases align to TRBD1. Looked up from germline, CDR1 is LNHDA and CDR2 is SQIVND (reference sequence). This CDR3 region has 20 residues. Trimming cost V 6 bases and J 0 bases; bases outside gene matches: 17. The CDR3 DNA is TGTGCCAGTAGATCCGAGGGTCTAGGGGGCGGCGGCTCTGGGGCCAACGTCCTGACTTTC. Amino acids: CASRSEGLGGGGSGANVLTF. Together with reference TRBV19 and TRBJ2-6, the CDR3 gives the full variable domain: DGGITQSPKYLFRKEGQNVTLSCEQNLNHDAMYWYRQDPGQGLRLIYYSQIVNDFQKGDIAEGYSVSREKKESFPLTVTSAQKNPTAFYLCASRSEGLGGGGSGANVLTFGAGSRLTVL.

The chain couples TRBV11-2 to TRBJ1-2; D is uncertain. The CDR3 loop spans 13 amino acids. In germline, CDR1 is SGHAT, CDR2 FQNNGV. Trimming took off 5 bases at V and 1 base at J, with 8 bases between the two ends. The DNA for the CDR3 is TGTGCCAGCAGCCCGGGATTTAACTATGGCTACACCTTC. It encodes CASSPGFNYGYTF.

This clone appeared a single time. CDR3 coding DNA: TGTGCCAGTACCCCCTGGCGGACAGGGCCAAATCAGCCCCAGCATTTT. Amino acids: CASTPWRTGPNQPQHF. The V call is TRBV19, the J call TRBJ1-5; 8 bases are shared with TRBD1. The CDR3 contains 16 residues. Germline CDR1 is LNHDA and CDR2 is SQIVND (reference sequence). The V gene end was trimmed by 7 bases and the J gene end by 4 bases; junction bases not matched to a gene: 12.

V usage is TRBV5-1 and J usage is TRBJ2-5; D is possibly TRBD2 (6 bases). Trimming took off 1 base at V and 1 base at J, with 11 bases between the two ends. Germline assignment: CDR1 SGHRS and CDR2 YFSETQ. The CDR3 contains 15 residues. The CDR3 nucleotides are TGCGCCAGCAGCTTGTCGGCGCGGGGCCAAGAGACCCAGTACTTC. It translates to CASSLSARGQETQYF.

V gene TRBV19 combines with J gene TRBJ1-5; TRBD1 is a possible D gene (5 bases). V was trimmed by 5 bases and J by 4 bases, leaving 18 bases between them. Germline-derived CDR1 and CDR2 are LNHDA and SQIVND (reference sequence). This CDR3 spans 16 amino acids. The CDR3 reads CASSGGVETANQPQHF. In nucleotides, the CDR3 is TGTGCCAGTAGTGGTGGGGTAGAGACAGCAAATCAGCCCCAGCATTTT.

This clone was counted only a few times. The V gene is TRBV29-1, the J gene TRBJ1-5, with 7 nucleotides matching TRBD1. CDR1 and CDR2 from the germline V gene are SQVTM and ANQGSEA. V was pared by 6 bases and J by 3 bases, with 5 bases of the junction left unmatched. CDR3 size: 13 residues. The CDR3 here is CSVSTGPNQPQHF. The DNA for the CDR3 is TGCAGCGTCTCGACAGGGCCCAATCAGCCCCAGCATTTT.

The chain employs TRBV5-1 and TRBJ2-1, with a weak D call TRBD2 (6 bases). V lost 9 bases and J 4 bases, leaving 17 bases between the germline ends. Germline V CDR1 and CDR2: SGHRS, YFSETQ. The CDR3 loop spans 14 amino acids. CDR3 coding DNA: TGCGCCACCCATCGTCGGGAGAAATACAATGAGCAGTTCTTC. It is translated as CATHRREKYNEQFF. Full variable domain (outside the CDR3, taken from reference TRBV5-1 and TRBJ2-1): KAGVTQTPRYLIKTRGQQVTLSCSPISGHRSVSWYQQTPGQGLQFLFEYFSETQRNKGNFPGRFSGRQFSNSRSEMNVSTLELGDSALYLCATHRREKYNEQFFGPGTRLTVL.

The chain links TRBV5-8 to TRBJ1-5; D is unresolved. The length of the CDR3 is 14 residues. The germline V and J ends were trimmed by 0 bases and 4 bases, with 8 bases remaining between them. Germline-derived CDR1 and CDR2 are SGHTS and YDEGEE. This CDR3 is CASSLGTANQPQHF. In nucleotides, the CDR3 is TGTGCCAGCAGCTTGGGGACTGCAAATCAGCCCCAGCATTTT.